This is a list of T cell receptor beta chains from one sample in a study of Graves' ophthalmopathy and Graves' hyperthyroidism. TCRdb fed the multiplex PCR reads into MiXCR, producing one record per CDR3 protein. The table includes approximately 1.2 million distinct CDR3 sequences, about 35% detected once. Source material: peripheral blood or thyroid tissue (not recorded which). The origin of the receptors is an adult man with Graves' hyperthyroidism. The CDR3 runs from the conserved cysteine through the conserved F or W. The D gene is left open where the match is weak. Clone size appears in some rows only: once, few, many, or a class for an expanded clone.

V gene	D gene	J gene	clone size	CDR3 protein
TRBV7-9	TRBD2	TRBJ2-7	many	CASSNWTRGEQYF
TRBV7-9	NA	TRBJ1-6	many	CASSPVGLKSSPLHF
TRBV28	NA	TRBJ2-5	few	CASSLGLPQETQYF
TRBV20-1	NA	TRBJ1-5	many	CSAPGGSSGPQHF
TRBV10-3	NA	TRBJ2-7	few	CASRDPTGGTYEQYF
TRBV18	NA	TRBJ2-7	NA	CASSPSRASYEQYF
TRBV14	TRBD1	TRBJ2-5	NA	CASRPGQASDF
TRBV7-8	NA	TRBJ1-3	NA	CASSLMSGTSGNTIYF
TRBV7-9	NA	TRBJ2-7	many	CASSLIAAFEGEQYF
TRBV20-1	TRBD1	TRBJ1-2	NA	CSARSLAGQAYGYTF
TRBV30	NA	TRBJ1-3	NA	CAWSWDTGNTIYF
TRBV9	NA	TRBJ2-5	many	CASSVVEGQGETQYF
TRBV25-1	TRBD1	TRBJ1-2	once	CASSESPGQGATGYTF
TRBV10-1	NA	TRBJ2-7	NA	CASSDKGAYEQYF
TRBV7-2	TRBD1	TRBJ2-5	NA	CASSLTRGLGTQYF
TRBV15	TRBD1	TRBJ1-5	NA	CATSSLGTGGWQPQHF
TRBV20-1	NA	TRBJ2-7	many	CSARAGPVNHLYEQYF
TRBV29-1	NA	TRBJ2-5	NA	CSVQGGGETQYF
TRBV2	TRBD1	TRBJ1-1	many	CASSEAVQGGTEAFF
TRBV5-1	NA	TRBJ1-1	many	CASSLASTEAFF
TRBV6-6	NA	TRBJ1-5	many	CAGTLGGNQPQHF
TRBV5-1	NA	TRBJ2-5	many	CASSSGRHQETQYF
TRBV25-1	NA	TRBJ2-7	NA	CASSDGGGRSEQYF
TRBV6-5	NA	TRBJ2-7	few	CASRTPGTSYEQYF
TRBV20-1	NA	TRBJ2-5	many	CSAREVGSYLPQYF
TRBV28	NA	TRBJ1-5	NA	CASNGQGYQPQHF
TRBV6-5	NA	TRBJ1-2	many	CATRSFGESGGYTF
TRBV28	NA	TRBJ1-2	many	CASSLQGGGYGYTF
TRBV6-5	NA	TRBJ2-2	NA	CASSPQTGNTGELFF
TRBV25-1	TRBD1	TRBJ1-2	NA	CASSEPQGAANYGYTF
TRBV20-1	TRBD1	TRBJ1-1	many	CSASGTAEAFF
TRBV12-3/TRBV12-4	NA	TRBJ1-2	NA	CASSLFQNYGYTF
TRBV5-1	NA	TRBJ1-2	many	CASSFSGDSNGYTF
TRBV6-6	NA	TRBJ1-1	NA	CASSPPRVNTEAFF
TRBV15	TRBD1	TRBJ2-5	many	CATSKWDRVGETQYF
TRBV24-1	NA	TRBJ2-5	many	CATSDKQGRETQYF
TRBV30	TRBD1	TRBJ1-2	few	CAWRGDRFFTF
TRBV29-1	NA	TRBJ1-1	NA	CSVGGFTEAFF
TRBV7-2	NA	TRBJ1-3	once	CASSLEDGTGNTIYF
TRBV24-1	NA	TRBJ1-3	NA	CATRGGGNTIYF
TRBV25-1	NA	TRBJ2-7	many	CASSGHRSYEQYF